Each of the 18 T cell receptor beta chains below was sequenced from the same sample in a study of shared clonotypes between healthy human individuals. Some clones are missing from TCRdb's copy, which holds only in-frame ones; the method was immunoSEQ multiplex PCR. The sample shows 600,000 to 700,000 clones, roughly 72% of them seen only once. The source material was memory CD4+ T cells sorted from blood. Subset meaning: CD45RA-negative fraction. The source is a woman in her twenties or thirties in good health.

The chain links TRBV19 to TRBJ1-4; D gene unclear. The CDR3 loop spans 14 amino acids. The V and J ends lost 7 bases and 0 bases respectively, with 9 bases between them. In germline, CDR1 is LNHDA, CDR2 SQIVND (reference sequence). The CDR3 DNA is TGTGCCAGTACTATGGGGTCAACTAATGAAAAACTGTTTTTT. It translates to CASTMGSTNEKLFF. The full variable domain, with the rest looked up from reference TRBV19 and TRBJ1-4, is DGGITQSPKYLFRKEGQNVTLSCEQNLNHDAMYWYRQDPGQGLRLIYYSQIVNDFQKGDIAEGYSVSREKKESFPLTVTSAQKNPTAFYLCASTMGSTNEKLFFGSGTQLSVL.

The chain links TRBV6-5 to TRBJ2-3; 12 bases line up with TRBD2. CDR3 length: 15 residues. CDR1 is MNHEY, CDR2 SVGAGI, per germline. With V trimmed by 5 bases and J by 3 bases, 3 bases remained unmatched. CDR3 sequence (DNA): TGTGCCAGCAGTCCCCTAGCGGGAGGGACAGATACGCAGTATTTT. It translates to CASSPLAGGTDTQYF.

The V gene is TRBV5-1, the J gene TRBJ2-6; 7 bases fit TRBD1. Trimming cost V 2 bases and J 0 bases; bases outside gene matches: 2. The CDR3 is made up of 16 amino acids. CDR1 is SGHRS, CDR2 YFSETQ, per germline. The CDR3 DNA is TGCGCCAGCAGCTTACCAGGGGGCTCTGGGGCCAACGTCCTGACTTTC. It is translated as CASSLPGGSGANVLTF. Looking up the rest from reference TRBV5-1 and TRBJ2-6 gives the full variable domain: KAGVTQTPRYLIKTRGQQVTLSCSPISGHRSVSWYQQTPGQGLQFLFEYFSETQRNKGNFPGRFSGRQFSNSRSEMNVSTLELGDSALYLCASSLPGGSGANVLTFGAGSRLTVL.

V is TRBV5-6 and J is TRBJ2-7; TRBD2 might be the D (6 bases). Trimming stripped 2 bases from V and 7 bases from J, with 7 bases between. Germline V gene data show CDR1 as SGHDT and CDR2 as YYEEEE. The CDR3 runs 11 residues. The CDR3 nucleotides read TGTGCCAGCAGCTTTGGGAGGGAGCAGTACTTC. Encoded protein: CASSFGREQYF.

Turning to this clone: The sample has other DNA sequences that encode this CDR3 too. The V call is TRBV29-1, the J call TRBJ1-5; TRBD1 matches 10 bases. The germline CDR1 and CDR2 sequences are SQVTM and ANQGSEA. This CDR3 has 14 residues. J was trimmed by 0 bases and V by 4 bases; bases with no gene match: 0. The CDR3 nucleotides read TGCAGCGTTGGGACAGGGGGTAGCAATCAGCCCCAGCATTTT. Protein sequence: CSVGTGGSNQPQHF.

V is TRBV29-1 and J is TRBJ2-7; 7 bases are shared with TRBD2. The germline gives CDR1 SQVTM, CDR2 ANQGSEA. This CDR3 has 12 residues. CDR3 sequence reads: CRAGLAVYEQYF. The CDR3, as DNA: TGCAGGGCGGGGCTAGCGGTCTACGAGCAGTACTTC.

This chain connects TRBV5-6 to TRBJ2-4; D is perhaps TRBD2 (7 bases). With 2 bases removed from V and 0 bases from J, the gap between germline ends came to 12 bases. CDR3 length: 16 residues. Germline loops: CDR1 SGHDT, CDR2 YYEEEE. CDR3 residues: CASSLGGAEAKNIQYF. CDR3 DNA sequence: TGTGCCAGCAGCTTAGGGGGGGCGGAAGCCAAAAACATTCAGTACTTC. The full variable domain, its missing parts supplied by reference TRBV5-6 and TRBJ2-4, is DAGVTQSPTHLIKTRGQQVTLRCSPKSGHDTVSWYQQALGQGPQFIFQYYEEEERQRGNFPDRFSGHQFPNYSSELNVNALLLGDSALYLCASSLGGAEAKNIQYFGAGTRLSVL.

This clone was counted a few times. The chain's CDR3 is CASSVYNEQFF. The CDR3, as DNA: TGTGCCAGCAGTGTATACAATGAGCAGTTCTTC. The J gene is TRBJ2-1, the V gene TRBV25-1; D remains unclear. With 4 bases removed from V and 4 bases from J, the gap between germline ends came to 2 bases. The germline V gene encodes CDR1 MGHDK and CDR2 SYGVNS. This CDR3 has 11 amino acids.

V gene TRBV11-2 combines with J gene TRBJ2-3, with 9 positions matching TRBD2. V lost 5 bases to trimming and J lost 6 bases; unmatched junction nucleotides: 12. Germline assignment: CDR1 SGHAT and CDR2 FQNNGV. CDR3 length: 16 residues. The CDR3 loop reads CASSQGVAGVGDTQYF. In DNA, the CDR3 is TGTGCCAGCAGCCAGGGAGTAGCGGGAGTGGGGGATACGCAGTATTTT.

About this clone itself: This same CDR3 is encoded by further DNA sequences in the sample. The chain links TRBV27 to TRBJ2-5; D unresolved. V lost 0 bases and J 2 bases, leaving 10 bases between the germline ends. This CDR3 contains 15 residues. Germline CDR1 and CDR2: MNHEY and SMNVEV (reference sequence). CDR3 protein: CASSLSFLGQETQYF. DNA for the CDR3: TGTGCCAGCAGTTTATCGTTTCTGGGGCAAGAGACCCAGTACTTC.

The chain recombines TRBV5-1 with TRBJ2-5, with 9 bases matching TRBD2. The CDR3 loop spans 15 amino acids. The junction had 4 bases not matched to a gene; V was cut back by 0 bases and J by 4 bases. Germline V lookup: CDR1 SGHRS, CDR2 YFSETQ. CDR3 sequence reads: CASSLVSGRRETQYF. The CDR3 DNA reads as TGCGCCAGCAGCTTGGTTAGCGGGAGAAGAGAGACCCAGTACTTC.

The chain employs TRBV5-4 and TRBJ1-2; no reliable D call. V was clipped by 2 bases and J by 4 bases, with 18 bases between them. CDR1 is SGHNT and CDR2 is YYREEE in the germline V gene (reference sequence). CDR3 length: 16 amino acids. The DNA for the CDR3 is TGTGCCAGCAGCTTAAGTGCGGCCCGATGGCGCTATGGCTACACCTTC. This codes for CASSLSAARWRYGYTF.

This chain links TRBV2 with TRBJ2-5; D possibly corresponds to TRBD2 (6 bases). Germline CDR1 SNHLY, CDR2 FYNNEI. V was clipped by 6 bases and J by 2 bases, with 19 bases between them. The CDR3 extends over 16 amino acids. CDR3: CASRRTNLNQQETQYF. The CDR3 region has the DNA TGTGCCAGCAGGAGGACTAACCTAAACCAGCAAGAGACCCAGTACTTC.

This CDR3 reads CASSLGLARDTQYF. The CDR3 nucleotides read TGTGCCAGCAGTTTGGGCTTAGCGCGGGATACGCAGTATTTT. The V call is TRBV6-5, the J call TRBJ2-3; TRBD2 might be the D (5 bases). CDR1 is MNHEY and CDR2 is SVGAGI in the germline V gene. The CDR3 is 14 amino acids. V was pared by 4 bases and J by 6 bases, with 14 bases between.

The chain joins TRBV6-4 to TRBJ1-2; 7 bases are shared with TRBD1. CDR1 is MRHNA, CDR2 SNTAGT, per germline. Unmatched junction bases numbered 7, after V lost 0 bases and J lost 12 bases. This CDR3 is built from 13 residues. As DNA, the CDR3 is TGTGCCAGCAGTGACTCGGAAAGGGGGCTCCACACCTTC. This translates into CASSDSERGLHTF.

CDR3 amino acids: CASSPLGAAGISVQFF. Here the CDR3 DNA reads TGTGCCAGCAGTCCCTTGGGGGCGGCTGGCATCAGTGTGCAGTTCTTC. This chain connects TRBV28 to TRBJ2-1; D may be TRBD1 (6 bases). The V end was cut by 5 bases, the J end by 12 bases, with 26 bases between. Germline values: CDR1 MDHEN, CDR2 SYDVKM. The CDR3 consists of 16 residues.

The chain recombines TRBV25-1 with TRBJ2-7; 12 nucleotides line up with TRBD1. Germline loops: CDR1 MGHDK, CDR2 SYGVNS. The CDR3 sequence is 14 residues long. V lost 7 bases, J lost 7 bases, and 8 bases stayed unmatched. CDR3 protein: CASTPGQGAGEQYF. The DNA of the CDR3 is TGTGCCAGCACCCCGGGACAGGGGGCTGGGGAGCAGTACTTC.

V gene TRBV5-1 combines with J gene TRBJ1-1; possible D gene TRBD1, 6 bases. Per the germline V gene, CDR1 is SGHRS and CDR2 is YFSETQ. The V end lost 5 bases, the J end lost 0 bases, and 23 bases lay between the germline ends. There are 18 residues in the CDR3. This chain's CDR3 is CASRKDTEGDFVNTEAFF. CDR3 sequence (DNA): TGCGCCAGCAGGAAGGATACAGAGGGGGATTTTGTGAACACTGAAGCTTTCTTT.